A single sample gave rise to the 23 T cell receptor beta chains below, sequenced in a study of regulatory T cells in long-lasting Graves disease. The sample's time point: newly diagnosed GD, antithyroid drugs for less than 3 months. RNA extracted from PBMCs served as the sequencing template. Investigators prepared the TCR beta libraries by applying iRepertoire HTBI primers and Arm-PCR of CDR3 regions. One entry per CDR3 protein results from TCRdb running MiXCR on the multiplex PCR reads. The sample holds hundreds of thousands of distinct CDR3 sequences, 15% to 20% seen once. The same data also contributed to another study, on T cells in Graves' hyperthyroidism and ophthalmopathy.

Sample: peripheral blood mononuclear cells (PBMCs), taken at new diagnosis, from a patient treated with antithyroid drugs. Every receptor here comes from a young man with Graves disease.

This clonotype was picked up many times. The chain has TRBV20-1 and TRBJ1-1, with TRBD1 as a possible D gene (5 bases). Germline V lookup: CDR1 DFQATT, CDR2 SNEGSKA (reference sequence). The CDR3 length is 12 residues. V was pared by 2 bases and J by 5 bases, with 9 bases between. For the CDR3, the DNA is TGCAGTGCTAGACCCAGGGAAACTGAAGCTTTCTTT. This translates into CSARPRETEAFF.

V usage is TRBV4-1 and J usage is TRBJ2-7; D is perhaps TRBD1 (5 bases). Germline loops: CDR1 MGHRA, CDR2 YSYEKL. Trimming took 5 bases from V and 3 from J, leaving 14 bases between them. There are 14 residues in the CDR3. DNA for the CDR3: TGCGCCAGCAGCGTGCAGGGTTCTCTCTACGAGCAGTACTTC. It codes for CASSVQGSLYEQYF.

This clonotype was detected a few times. The rearrangement links TRBV20-1 to TRBJ2-5; weak D call: TRBD2 (5 bases). Per germline, CDR1 DFQATT and CDR2 SNEGSKA (reference sequence). Deletions cut 5 bases from V and 0 bases from J, with 7 bases between. The CDR3 has 12 residues. The CDR3 nucleotides read TGCAGTGCTCGGAGGAACCAAGAGACCCAGTACTTC. This gives the protein CSARRNQETQYF.

This clonotype was picked up many times. The V gene is TRBV28, the J gene TRBJ1-5; no definite D call. The V end lost 7 bases, the J end lost 0 bases, and 16 bases lay between the germline ends. The CDR3 runs to 16 residues. CDR1 MDHEN and CDR2 SYDVKM come from the germline V gene. The CDR3 bases are TGTGCCAGCATGATCAAGCTCGGCTCTAGCAATCAGCCCCAGCATTTT. Residues: CASMIKLGSSNQPQHF.

V usage is TRBV24-1 and J usage is TRBJ2-3; D not resolved. The length of the CDR3 is 13 residues. Germline CDR1 is KGHDR and CDR2 is SFDVKD. V lost 3 bases to trimming and J lost 5 bases, with 8 bases between them. CDR3 bases: TGTGCCACCAGTGATCACGGCATAGATACGCAGTATTTT. Translated, it gives CATSDHGIDTQYF.

This clonotype was seen ten or more times. The chain recombines TRBV27 with TRBJ2-1, with D possibly TRBD2 on 6 matching bases. Trimming left V 6 bases short and J 10 bases short, with 10 bases between. The germline V gene has CDR1 MNHEY and CDR2 SMNVEV (reference sequence). The CDR3 is 11 residues long. CDR3 bases: TGTGCCAGCAGGGGGACTGCAGAGCAGTTCTTC. Its protein product is CASRGTAEQFF.

V usage is TRBV27 and J usage is TRBJ2-6, with 7 bases fitting TRBD1. Germline V gene lookup returns CDR1 MNHEY and CDR2 SMNVEV (reference sequence). There are 19 residues in the CDR3. V lost 4 bases and J lost 2; bases outside the gene matches: 14. The CDR3 loop is CASSSQEQGLGTGANVLTF. The CDR3 nucleotides read TGTGCCAGCAGTTCGCAGGAACAGGGGTTGGGTACTGGGGCCAACGTCCTGACTTTC.

This clonotype was detected many times. The rearrangement uses TRBV5-5 and TRBJ1-1; D possibly corresponds to TRBD1 (6 bases). Deletions cut 3 bases from V and 3 bases from J, with 15 bases between. Germline CDR1 reads SGHKS; CDR2 reads YYEKEE (reference sequence). This CDR3 is built from 15 residues. CDR3: CASSYYTGRYTEAFF. The CDR3 DNA sequence: TGTGCCAGCAGCTACTACACAGGGAGATACACTGAAGCTTTCTTT.

This clonotype was recorded many times. The genes are TRBV20-1 and TRBJ2-1; TRBD1 aligns across 7 bases. The CDR3 has 15 residues. CDR1 DFQATT and CDR2 SNEGSKA come from the germline V gene (reference sequence). The V and J ends lost 7 bases and 5 bases, in that order; junction bases with no gene match: 14. CDR3 DNA sequence: TGCAGTGGCCTAGCCCGGGACAGAGCCCACAATGAGCAGTTCTTC. Translation gives CSGLARDRAHNEQFF.

In its sample, this clonotype was seen many times. The rearrangement links TRBV12-3 or TRBV12-4 to TRBJ1-1, with 11 bases fitting TRBD1. The CDR3 sequence is 17 residues long. V was clipped by 3 bases and J by 2 bases; unmatched bases: 8. The CDR3 protein is CASSFRDRGYGNTEAFF. CDR3 nucleotide sequence: TGTGCCAGCAGTTTTAGGGACAGGGGGTATGGAAACACTGAAGCTTTCTTT.

This clonotype was observed a handful of times. This chain uses TRBV5-6 with TRBJ1-1; D is uncertain. The germline gives CDR1 SGHDT, CDR2 YYEEEE. Deletions cut 0 bases from V and 6 bases from J, with 15 bases between. The CDR3 extends over 15 amino acids. CDR3 in DNA: TGTGCCAGCAGCTTGGGTCGGGCACGCCGAGCTGAAGCTTTCTTT. This gives the protein CASSLGRARRAEAFF.

There are many counts of this clonotype. The chain joins TRBV6-1 to TRBJ2-7, with TRBD2 as a possible D gene (6 bases). The germline gives CDR1 MNHNS, CDR2 SASEGT. Deletions cut 4 bases from V and 7 bases from J, with 26 bases between. The CDR3 spans 17 residues. The chain's CDR3 is CASSGRAALFPPWEQYF. The CDR3, as DNA: TGTGCCAGCAGTGGGAGGGCAGCCTTATTTCCCCCGTGGGAGCAGTACTTC.

The chain links TRBV4-1 to TRBJ2-7; no clear D. CDR3 length: 14 residues. Germline loops: CDR1 MGHRA, CDR2 YSYEKL. V gave up 0 bases and J gave up 0 bases, with 6 bases separating them. The CDR3 nucleotides are TGCGCCAGCAGCCAAGATCCCTACTCCTACGAGCAGTACTTC. The encoded protein is CASSQDPYSYEQYF.

This clonotype was seen repeatedly, ten times or more. V and J are TRBV30 and TRBJ2-3; no clear D gene. This CDR3 is 13 amino acids long. Trimming took off 4 bases at V and 0 bases at J, with 8 bases between the two ends. Germline V gene lookup returns CDR1 GTSNPN and CDR2 SVGIG (reference sequence). CDR3 amino acids: CAWTVGSTDTQYF. The CDR3 coding sequence is TGTGCCTGGACGGTGGGAAGCACAGATACGCAGTATTTT.

The chain carries TRBV4-1 and TRBJ2-1; maybe TRBD1 (5 bases). The germline V gene has CDR1 MGHRA and CDR2 YSYEKL. This CDR3 is 13 amino acids long. Trimming shortened V by 7 bases and J by 12 bases, and 19 bases separated the two germline ends. CDR3 nucleotide sequence: TGCGCCAGCAAAAACTTGGGGCAGGAAGGGCAGTTCTTC. Its translation: CASKNLGQEGQFF.

This clonotype showed up many times. The chain joins TRBV2 to TRBJ1-4; D is undetermined. Germline lookup yields CDR1 SNHLY and CDR2 FYNNEI. The CDR3 has 16 amino acids. Trimming removed 1 base at V and 3 bases at J, with 12 bases between. The CDR3 nucleotides read TGTGCCAGCAGTGAAGAAAGCTGGCAGCCTAATGAAAAACTGTTTTTT. It translates to CASSEESWQPNEKLFF. The entire variable domain, with the rest obtained from reference TRBV2 and TRBJ1-4, is as follows: EPEVTQTPSHQVTQMGQEVILRCVPISNHLYFYWYRQILGQKVEFLVSFYNNEISEKSEIFDDQFSVERPDGSNFTLKIRSTKLEDSAMYFCASSEESWQPNEKLFFGSGTQLSVL.

Comment on this clonotype: A read error likely explains this, since a far larger clone differs by one base. This chain connects TRBV4-2 to TRBJ2-1, with a weak D call TRBD2 (5 bases). The V end lost 4 bases, the J end lost 10 bases, and 20 bases lay between the germline ends. Germline assignment: CDR1 LGHNA and CDR2 YNFKEQ. This CDR3 spans 15 amino acids. The CDR3 reads CASSLWTPGGDEQFF. The CDR3 bases are TGTGCCAGCAGCCTATGGACTCCTGGAGGAGACGAGCAGTTCTTC.

This clonotype was found once. V and J are TRBV28 and TRBJ2-3, with 11 bases lining up with TRBD2. Germline values: CDR1 MDHEN, CDR2 SYDVKM. This CDR3 is built from 17 residues. V shed 2 bases, J shed 1 base, and the junction held 5 bases outside the gene matches. The CDR3 DNA reads TGTGCCAGCAGTTTAACCGGGACTAGCGGACGCACAGATACGCAGTATTTT. The encoded protein is CASSLTGTSGRTDTQYF.

This clonotype was counted at least ten times. This chain joins TRBV20-1 and TRBJ2-1; D is unresolved. V lost 3 bases and J lost 2, with 11 bases in between. From germline, CDR1 is DFQATT and CDR2 SNEGSKA (reference sequence). The CDR3 runs 14 residues. This CDR3 reads CSARWGKAYNEQFF. CDR3 in DNA: TGCAGTGCTAGGTGGGGTAAGGCCTACAATGAGCAGTTCTTC.

This clonotype has only a few counts. V and J are TRBV6-5 and TRBJ2-7; 10 nucleotides align to TRBD2. V shed 1 base, J shed 2 bases, and the junction held 8 bases outside the gene matches. The CDR3 totals 17 residues. Germline CDR1 reads MNHEY; CDR2 reads SVGAGI. CDR3 sequence (DNA): TGTGCCAGCAGTTACTATTCCGGGACTAGCGTCGCCTACGAGCAGTACTTC. It is translated as CASSYYSGTSVAYEQYF.

In this sample, this clonotype turned up a few times. The chain carries TRBV5-1 and TRBJ2-7; 16 bases agree with TRBD2. CDR1 SGHRS and CDR2 YFSETQ come from the germline V gene. The CDR3 loop spans 19 amino acids. The J segment lost 7 bases and the V segment lost 6 bases, leaving 19 bases of the junction unmatched. The CDR3 DNA is TGCGCCAGCACCCCCCTACCGGGACTAGCGGGAGGGCAAGTTTGGGAGCAGTACTTC. Translated, it gives CASTPLPGLAGGQVWEQYF.

This clonotype came up many times. V and J are TRBV12-3 or TRBV12-4 and TRBJ2-3; D is undetermined. CDR3 length: 16 residues. V gave up 1 base and J gave up 0 bases, with 11 bases separating them. Here the CDR3 DNA reads TGTGCCAGCAGTTTAGGCCTTACCACTAGCACAGATACGCAGTATTTT. Encoded protein: CASSLGLTTSTDTQYF.

This clonotype was detected many times. The V and J genes are TRBV20-1 and TRBJ2-7; D remains ambiguous. Germline V gene data show CDR1 as DFQATT and CDR2 as SNEGSKA (reference sequence). This CDR3 comprises 15 residues. V lost 5 bases and J 6 bases, leaving 23 bases between the germline ends. The CDR3 region has the DNA TGCAGTGCTCCCTCTTTCGGTCTTATCTCCGGCGAGCAGTACTTC. This encodes CSAPSFGLISGEQYF.